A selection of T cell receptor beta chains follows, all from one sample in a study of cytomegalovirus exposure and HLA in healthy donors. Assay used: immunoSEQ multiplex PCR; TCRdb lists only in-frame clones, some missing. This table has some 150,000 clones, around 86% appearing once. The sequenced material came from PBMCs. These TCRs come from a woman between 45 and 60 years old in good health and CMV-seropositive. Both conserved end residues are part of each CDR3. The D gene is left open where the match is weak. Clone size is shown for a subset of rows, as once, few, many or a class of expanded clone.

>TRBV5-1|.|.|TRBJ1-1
CASSLYTANTEAFF
TGCGCCAGCTCCTTATACACAGCGAACACTGAAGCTTTCTTT
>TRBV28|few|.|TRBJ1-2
CASRHRVGYTF
TGTGCCAGCAGACACAGGGTTGGTTACACCTTC
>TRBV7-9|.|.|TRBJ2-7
CASSLGQNLYEQYF
TGTGCCAGCAGCTTAGGACAGAACCTCTACGAGCAGTACTTC
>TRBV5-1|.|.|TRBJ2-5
CASSQSGETQYF
TGCGCCAGCAGCCAGTCAGGGGAGACCCAGTACTTC
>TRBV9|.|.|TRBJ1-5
CASSPEAGYQPQHF
TGTGCCAGCAGCCCAGAGGCCGGGTATCAGCCCCAGCATTTT
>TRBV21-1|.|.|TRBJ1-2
CASRLTGDSNYGYTF
TGTGCCAGCAGGTTGACAGGGGACTCTAACTATGGCTACACCTTC
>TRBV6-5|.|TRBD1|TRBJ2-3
CASRGQGRDTQYF
TGTGCCAGTCGGGGACAGGGCCGAGATACGCAGTATTTT
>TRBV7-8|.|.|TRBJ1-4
CASSLKRLPANEKLFF
TGTGCCAGCAGCTTAAAGAGACTCCCGGCAAATGAAAAACTGTTTTTT
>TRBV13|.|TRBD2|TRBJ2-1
CASTQLAGYNEQFF
TGTGCCAGCACCCAACTAGCGGGTTACAATGAGCAGTTCTTC
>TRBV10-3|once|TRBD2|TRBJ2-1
CAIRGTSGRANEQFF
TGTGCCATCAGGGGTACTAGCGGGAGGGCCAATGAGCAGTTCTTC
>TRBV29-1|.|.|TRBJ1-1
CSVESGRGEAFF
TGCAGCGTTGAAAGTGGCAGGGGAGAAGCTTTCTTT
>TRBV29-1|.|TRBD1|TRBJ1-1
CSVTGTGMNTEAFF
TGCAGCGTTACCGGGACAGGTATGAACACTGAAGCTTTCTTT
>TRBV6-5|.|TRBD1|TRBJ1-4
CASGKHRGLGEKLFF
TGTGCCAGCGGAAAACATAGGGGGCTCGGTGAAAAACTGTTTTTT
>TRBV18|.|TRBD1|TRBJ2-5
CASSPPIRQGETQYF
TGTGCCAGCTCACCACCAATCCGACAGGGAGAGACCCAGTACTTC
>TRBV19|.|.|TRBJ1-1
CASSTTDTEAFF
TGTGCCAGTAGTACCACGGACACTGAAGCTTTCTTT
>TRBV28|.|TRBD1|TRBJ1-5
CASSSPTGGDQPQHF
TGTGCCAGCAGTTCACCTACAGGGGGTGATCAGCCCCAGCATTTT
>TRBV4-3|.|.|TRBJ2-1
CASSQEPRLREQFF
TGCGCCAGCAGCCAAGAGCCGCGGTTGCGTGAGCAGTTCTTC
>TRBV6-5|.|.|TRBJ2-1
CASSYGGGSWGEQFF
TGTGCCAGCAGTTATGGTGGGGGCTCTTGGGGTGAGCAGTTCTTC
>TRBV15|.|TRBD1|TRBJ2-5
CATSRQGAGPQETQYF
TGTGCCACCAGCAGACAGGGGGCAGGTCCCCAAGAGACCCAGTACTTC
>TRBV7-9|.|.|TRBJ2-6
CASSSTLSGANVLTF
TGTGCCAGCAGTAGTACTCTCTCTGGGGCCAACGTCCTGACTTTC
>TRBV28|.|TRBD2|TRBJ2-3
CASRNLAGEGTDTQYF
TGTGCCAGCAGGAATCTAGCGGGAGAGGGCACAGATACGCAGTATTTT
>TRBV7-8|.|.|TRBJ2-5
CASSPVGRHLPETQYF
TGTGCCAGCAGCCCGGTGGGGCGGCACCTCCCAGAGACCCAGTACTTC
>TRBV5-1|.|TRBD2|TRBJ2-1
CASSMSGRVNEQFF
TGCGCCAGCAGCATGAGCGGGAGGGTAAATGAGCAGTTCTTC
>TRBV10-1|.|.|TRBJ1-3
CASRQGRSGNTIYF
TGCGCCAGCAGACAGGGTCGTTCTGGAAACACCATATATTTT
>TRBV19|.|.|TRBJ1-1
CASSTTANTEAFF
TGTGCCAGTAGTACAACAGCAAACACTGAAGCTTTCTTT
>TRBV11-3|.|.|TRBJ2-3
CASSLDGSTGEADTQYF
TGTGCCAGCAGCTTAGACGGATCGACAGGTGAAGCAGATACGCAGTATTTT
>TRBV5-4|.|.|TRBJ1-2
CASSGKDTDNYGYTF
TGTGCCAGCAGCGGAAAGGACACGGATAACTATGGCTACACCTTC
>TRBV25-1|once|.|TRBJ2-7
CASTPGGAGPYEQYF
TGTGCCAGCACCCCCGGCGGGGCGGGTCCCTACGAGCAGTACTTC
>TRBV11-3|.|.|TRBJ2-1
CASSLQGSNNEQFF
TGTGCCAGCAGCTTACAGGGAAGTAACAATGAGCAGTTCTTC
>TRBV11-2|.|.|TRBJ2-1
CASSLRLQGGEQFF
TGTGCCAGCAGCTTGAGGCTACAGGGTGGTGAGCAGTTCTTC
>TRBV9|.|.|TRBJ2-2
CASSVNPRTGELFF
TGTGCCAGCAGCGTAAATCCGAGGACCGGGGAGCTGTTTTTT
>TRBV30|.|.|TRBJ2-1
CAWSIRGEQFF
TGTGCCTGGAGTATCAGGGGTGAGCAGTTCTTC
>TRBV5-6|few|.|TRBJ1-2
CASSLGAGNYGYTF
TGTGCCAGCAGCTTGGGGGCAGGCAACTATGGCTACACCTTC
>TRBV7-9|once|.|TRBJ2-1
CASSLRGGRDEQFF
TGTGCCAGCAGCTTAAGGGGGGGCAGGGATGAGCAGTTCTTC
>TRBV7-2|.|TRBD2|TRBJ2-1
CASSLGAGGTNEQFF
TGTGCCAGCAGCTTAGGAGCGGGGGGGACCAATGAGCAGTTCTTC
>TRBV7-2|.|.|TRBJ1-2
CASSLASVDYGYTF
TGTGCCAGCAGCTTAGCGTCAGTGGACTATGGCTACACCTTC
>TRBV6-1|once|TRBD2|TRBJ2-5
CASSAGGTTQETQYF
TGTGCCAGCAGCGCTGGAGGGACTACACAAGAGACCCAGTACTTC